The 8 T cell receptor beta chains below were found in one sample sequenced in a study of T cells after yellow fever vaccination. TCRdb re-called the 5' RACE reads with MiXCR, one entry per CDR3 protein. Of 300,000 to 400,000 distinct CDR3 sequences listed, roughly 10% were seen once; the top ten hold about 3.5%. The sample consisted of CD4+ T cells sorted from PBMCs, taken 45 days after the yellow fever booster vaccination. These receptor sequences come from a man aged 18 to 30 who received the YFV17D yellow fever vaccine.

This chain joins TRBV12-3 or TRBV12-4 and TRBJ1-4; no clear D. The CDR3 length is 13 residues. The V end lost 6 bases, the J end lost 8 bases, and 13 bases lay between the germline ends. The DNA for the CDR3 is TGTGCCAGCAGGGTGGTTACGGGGGAAAAACTGTTTTTT. It codes for CASRVVTGEKLFF.

V gene TRBV6-2 or TRBV6-3 combines with J gene TRBJ2-3; 10 nucleotides align to TRBD2. The CDR3 is 14 residues long. The V segment lost 6 bases and the J segment 6 bases; nucleotides outside the gene matches: 6. The germline gives CDR1 MNHEY, CDR2 SVGEGT. CDR3 loop: CASSQRGGLDTQYF. In DNA form, the CDR3 reads TGTGCCAGCAGCCAGCGGGGGGGCCTGGATACGCAGTATTTT.

This rearrangement joins TRBV6-5 to TRBJ1-1; possible D gene TRBD1, 5 bases. Germline V gene data show CDR1 as MNHEY and CDR2 as SVGAGI. The CDR3 contains 14 residues. The germline V and J ends were trimmed by 3 bases and 5 bases, with 13 bases remaining between them. CDR3 amino acids: CASSYRGGWTEAFF. The DNA of the CDR3 is TGTGCCAGCAGTTATCGTGGGGGTTGGACTGAAGCTTTCTTT.

This clonotype was detected ten times or more. The chain couples TRBV7-9 to TRBJ1-2; the match to TRBD1 covers 9 bases. The CDR3 runs 15 residues. Germline CDR1 is SEHNR and CDR2 is FQNEAQ (reference sequence). The V and J ends lost 0 bases and 5 bases, in that order; junction bases with no gene match: 4. Written as DNA, the CDR3 is TGTGCCAGCAGCTTAGCGACAGGGGGTGGTTATGGCTACACCTTC. It translates to CASSLATGGGYGYTF.

This clonotype appeared a few times. This chain links TRBV7-3 with TRBJ2-2; perhaps TRBD2 as D (5 bases). V was trimmed by 1 base and J by 1 base, leaving 16 bases between them. Germline CDR1 and CDR2: SGHTA and FQGTGA. CDR3 size: 18 residues. Here the CDR3 reads CASSLIPISGENTGELFF. CDR3 DNA: TGTGCCAGCAGCTTAATACCCATTTCCGGGGAGAACACCGGGGAGCTGTTTTTT.

This chain joins TRBV6-2 or TRBV6-3 and TRBJ2-3, with 14 bases identical to TRBD2. V was clipped by 5 bases and J by 5 bases; unmatched bases: 6. Germline values: CDR1 MNHEY, CDR2 SVGEGT. This CDR3 region has 16 residues. CDR3 protein: CASSRGLAGAGDTQYF. The CDR3 nucleotides are TGTGCCAGCAGTCGGGGACTAGCGGGGGCGGGAGATACGCAGTATTTT.

The chain couples TRBV5-1 to TRBJ2-5, with D maybe TRBD1 (5 bases). The CDR3 sequence is 14 residues long. Germline V lookup: CDR1 SGHRS, CDR2 YFSETQ. The V end was cut by 0 bases, the J end by 7 bases, with 13 bases between. The CDR3 spells CASSLDRLTGTQYF. The CDR3 DNA reads as TGCGCCAGCAGCTTGGACCGCCTCACAGGGACCCAGTACTTC. The variable domain in full, completed from reference TRBV5-1 and TRBJ2-5, reads KAGVTQTPRYLIKTRGQQVTLSCSPISGHRSVSWYQQTPGQGLQFLFEYFSETQRNKGNFPGRFSGRQFSNSRSEMNVSTLELGDSALYLCASSLDRLTGTQYFGPGTRLLVL.

This clonotype has just a few counts. This sequence joins TRBV5-1 and TRBJ1-4; 7 nucleotides align to TRBD1. The CDR3 runs to 14 residues. Germline loops: CDR1 SGHRS, CDR2 YFSETQ. V shed 4 bases and J 3 bases; nucleotides not matched to a gene: 3. As DNA, the CDR3 is TGCGCCAGCAGCGACGGGACAGCTAATGAAAAACTGTTTTTT. Protein product: CASSDGTANEKLFF.